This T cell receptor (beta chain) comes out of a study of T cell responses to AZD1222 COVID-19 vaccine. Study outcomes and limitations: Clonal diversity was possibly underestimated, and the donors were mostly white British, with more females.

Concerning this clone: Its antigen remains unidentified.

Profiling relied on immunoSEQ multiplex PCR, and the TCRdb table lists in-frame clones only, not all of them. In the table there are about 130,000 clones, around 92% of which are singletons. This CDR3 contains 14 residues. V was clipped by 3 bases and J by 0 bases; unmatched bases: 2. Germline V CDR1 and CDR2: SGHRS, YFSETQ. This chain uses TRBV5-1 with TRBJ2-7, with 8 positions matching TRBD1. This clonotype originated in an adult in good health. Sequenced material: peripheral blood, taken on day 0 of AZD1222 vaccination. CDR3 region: CASSWGQDSYEQYF. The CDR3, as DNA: TGCGCCAGCAGCTGGGGACAGGACTCCTACGAGCAGTACTTC.